This T cell receptor beta chain is drawn from a study of blood T cell repertoires in COVID-19. Study-wide background: Sites in the United States, Italy and Spain provided acute and convalescent COVID-19 samples.

Per the study methods: The authors estimated nucleated cell counts from reference gene primer amplification. Sequenced by immunoSEQ multiplex PCR; TCRdb stores in-frame clones only, minus some. The D gene and trimming were derived from the DNA, and the V and J assignments and clone size from that table. The profile shows 270,000 or so clones, around nine tenths of them singletons. The CDR3 is made up of 14 amino acids. Germline-derived CDR1 and CDR2 are MNHEY and SVGAGI. V shed 5 bases, J shed 4 bases, and the junction held 7 bases outside the gene matches. The V and J genes are TRBV6-5 and TRBJ2-7; 8 bases are shared with TRBD1. This TCR came from a middle-aged man with active or convalescent COVID-19. The sample was peripheral blood. CDR3 in DNA: TGTGCCAGCAGTCGAGGGACAGGTTGGTACGAGCAGTACTTC. Amino acid sequence: CASSRGTGWYEQYF.